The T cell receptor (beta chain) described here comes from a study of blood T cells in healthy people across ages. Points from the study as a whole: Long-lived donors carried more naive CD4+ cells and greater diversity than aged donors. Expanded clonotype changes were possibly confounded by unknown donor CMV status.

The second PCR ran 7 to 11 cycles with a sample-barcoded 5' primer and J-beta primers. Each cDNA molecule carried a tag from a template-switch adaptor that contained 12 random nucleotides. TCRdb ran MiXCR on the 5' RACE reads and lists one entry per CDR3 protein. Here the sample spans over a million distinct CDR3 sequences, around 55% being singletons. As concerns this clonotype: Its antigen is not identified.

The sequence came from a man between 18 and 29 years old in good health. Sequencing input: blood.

The DNA for the CDR3 is TGTGCCACCAGCAGGACAGGGGATTCCGAGCAGTACTTC. Amino acid sequence: CATSRTGDSEQYF. The chain couples TRBV15 to TRBJ2-7, with 8 nucleotides matching TRBD1. With V trimmed by 3 bases and J by 6 bases, 4 bases remained unmatched. Germline V gene lookup returns CDR1 LNHNV and CDR2 YYDKDF (reference sequence). The CDR3 extends over 13 amino acids.